This passage covers 2 T cell receptor beta chains from one sample sequenced in a study of T cells in Graves' hyperthyroidism and ophthalmopathy. From RNA transcripts, TCR beta CDR3 regions were amplified. Carried out on the TCR CDR3, a first-round RT-PCR used the HTBI primer set. TCRdb ran MiXCR on the multiplex PCR reads and lists one entry per CDR3 protein. The sample shows about 270,000 distinct CDR3 sequences, less than 30% of them seen only once. The material sequenced was blood. The origin of the receptors is a man aged 40-55 years with Graves' hyperthyroidism that later progressed to Graves' ophthalmopathy.

The rearrangement uses TRBV20-1 and TRBJ2-5; 11 positions match TRBD1. Trimming cost V 6 bases and J 5 bases; bases outside gene matches: 8. The germline gives CDR1 DFQATT, CDR2 SNEGSKA (reference sequence). The CDR3 runs to 14 residues. CDR3 residues: CSATGQGALETQYF. DNA for the CDR3: TGCAGTGCAACTGGACAGGGGGCTCTGGAGACCCAGTACTTC.

Many counts were recorded for this clonotype. V and J are TRBV20-1 and TRBJ1-1, with D possibly TRBD1 on 6 matching bases. The germline gives CDR1 DFQATT, CDR2 SNEGSKA (reference sequence). Trimming removed 2 bases from V and 3 bases from J, with 7 bases in between. The CDR3 is 12 amino acids. The DNA for the CDR3 is TGCAGTGCTAGACAGGGGTACACTGAAGCTTTCTTT. Amino acid sequence: CSARQGYTEAFF.